The rows below give T cell receptor beta chains drawn from one sample of a study of T cell repertoires in cytomegalovirus infection. TCRdb redid the calling of the reads with MiXCR, one entry per CDR3 protein. The sample shows 630,000 or so distinct CDR3 sequences, 20% to 30% of them seen only once. The sequencing sample was made of CD8+ T cells from PBMCs. The receptors were sampled from a human donor in good health (CMV status not recorded). Some clones in this sample may be carry-over from other donors' samples. Both conserved end residues are part of each CDR3.

TRBV7-3	TRBJ2-1	CASSLIGDSTYNEQFF
TRBV15	TRBJ1-5	CATSTDRGGNQPQHF
TRBV28	TRBJ1-2	CASSQPDSLNYGYTF
TRBV15	TRBJ1-3	CATSPDRALGNTIYF
TRBV6-5	TRBJ2-5	CASSLTIGETQYF
TRBV5-1	TRBJ1-3	CASTDKSGNTIYF
TRBV6-5	TRBJ2-3	CASSPSTASTDTQYF
TRBV20-1	TRBJ2-1	CSARAPGTPPYNEQFF
TRBV2	TRBJ2-3	CASISDYTDTQYF
TRBV29-1	TRBJ2-7	CSVEDTSSYEQYF